This note documents a single TCR beta chain sequence. Its target is unknown. Measured with immunoSEQ multiplex PCR; TCRdb has only the in-frame clones, and not every one. Of over 200,000 clones detected, around 88% appear once; the ten largest clones hold over 2.5%. The data originate from a study of cytomegalovirus exposure and HLA in healthy donors. This CDR3 has 12 amino acids. Trimming stripped 5 bases from V and 0 bases from J, with 5 bases between. Germline CDR1 and CDR2: MDHEN and SYDVKM. The study's findings and limits: Rare TCR sequences predominated, though certain public TCRs were found in many donors.

This clonotype was obtained from a woman under 30 in good health and CMV-seronegative. Material for sequencing was PBMCs. The chain links TRBV28 to TRBJ2-7; D gene ambiguous. CDR3 sequence: CASSTISYEQYF. In DNA, the CDR3 is TGTGCCAGCAGTACTATCTCCTACGAGCAGTACTTC.